Described below is a single T cell receptor (beta chain) sequence and its context. This CDR3 has 14 amino acids. V gave up 5 bases and J gave up 4 bases; unmatched junction bases: 6. The germline V gene encodes CDR1 SGHTS and CDR2 YDEGEE. Original handling: Nucleated cell counts were estimated from reference gene primer amplification. Profiling relied on immunoSEQ multiplex PCR, and the TCRdb table lists in-frame clones only, not all of them. V, J and clone size reflect that table, while D and trimming were determined from the DNA. The profile shows 150,000 to 200,000 clones, about 76% of them singletons. These data belong to a study of blood T cell repertoires in COVID-19. Study in general: Sites in the United States, Italy and Spain provided acute and convalescent COVID-19 samples. In each case, the material was cDNA or gDNA derived from T cells, B-cell-depleted T cells, or PBMCs.

J is TRBJ2-3 and V is TRBV5-8, with TRBD2 matching over 8 bases. This sequence was found in a woman aged 45-59 years with active or convalescent COVID-19. Sequencing was performed on peripheral blood. CDR3 amino acids: CASRFAGGADTQYF. CDR3 nucleotides: TGTGCCAGCAGATTCGCGGGAGGCGCAGATACGCAGTATTTT. Full variable domain (remainder filled in from reference TRBV5-8 and TRBJ2-3): EAGVTQSPTHLIKTRGQQATLRCSPISGHTSVYWYQQALGLGLQFLLWYDEGEERNRGNFPPRFSGRQFPNYSSELNVNALELEDSALYLCASRFAGGADTQYFGPGTRLTVL.